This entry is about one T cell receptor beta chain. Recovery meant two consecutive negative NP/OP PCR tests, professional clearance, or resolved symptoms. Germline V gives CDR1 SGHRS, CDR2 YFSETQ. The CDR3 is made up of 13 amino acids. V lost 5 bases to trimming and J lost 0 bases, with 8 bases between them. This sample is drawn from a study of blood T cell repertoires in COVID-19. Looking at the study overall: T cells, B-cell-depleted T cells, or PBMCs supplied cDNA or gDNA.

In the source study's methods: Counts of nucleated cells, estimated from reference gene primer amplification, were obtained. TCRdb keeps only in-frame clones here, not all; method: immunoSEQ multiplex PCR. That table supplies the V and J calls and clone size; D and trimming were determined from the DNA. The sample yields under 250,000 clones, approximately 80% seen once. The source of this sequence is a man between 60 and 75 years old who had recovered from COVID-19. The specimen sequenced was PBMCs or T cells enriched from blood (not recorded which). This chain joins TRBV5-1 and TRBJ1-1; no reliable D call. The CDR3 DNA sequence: TGCGCCAGCAGAACAAAGATGAACACTGAAGCTTTCTTT. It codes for CASRTKMNTEAFF.